The rows below give T cell receptor beta chains drawn from one sample of a study of long-term antiretroviral therapy in people with HIV. Measured with immunoSEQ multiplex PCR; TCRdb has only the in-frame clones, and not every one. The repertoire includes 20,000 to 25,000 clones, approximately 95% of them detected once, and approximately 8.5% sits in the top ten. The starting material was unsorted PBMCs, obtained 7.6 years after starting antiretroviral therapy. The origin of the receptors is a woman in her forties with HIV. Both conserved end residues are part of each CDR3. D genes are given only for firm matches. Size tells how often a clone was seen (once, few, many) or the class of an expanded clone, and some rows leave it out.

j_gene: TRBJ2-5
v_gene: TRBV9
abundance: .
d_gene: .
CDR3aa: CASSVAGQETQYF
CDR3nt: TGTGCCAGCAGCGTAGCTGGGCAGGAGACCCAGTACTTC

j_gene: TRBJ1-2
v_gene: TRBV6-5
abundance: .
d_gene: TRBD1
CDR3aa: CASSRPGQGNYGYTF
CDR3nt: TGTGCCAGCAGCCGACCGGGACAGGGTAACTATGGCTACACCTTC

j_gene: TRBJ2-6
v_gene: TRBV14
abundance: .
d_gene: .
CDR3aa: CASSQALYSGANVLTF
CDR3nt: TGTGCCAGCAGTCAAGCATTATACTCTGGGGCCAACGTCCTGACTTTC

j_gene: TRBJ1-3
v_gene: TRBV5-1
abundance: .
d_gene: TRBD1
CDR3aa: CASSLGGQGARGNTIYF
CDR3nt: TGCGCCAGCAGCTTGGGAGGACAGGGGGCAAGAGGAAACACCATATATTTT

j_gene: TRBJ1-5
v_gene: TRBV28
abundance: once
d_gene: .
CDR3aa: CASNPPYRVRANQPQHF
CDR3nt: TGTGCCAGCAATCCGCCCTACAGGGTAAGGGCCAATCAGCCCCAGCATTTT

j_gene: TRBJ1-3
v_gene: TRBV18
abundance: .
d_gene: .
CDR3aa: CASRQDSGNTIYF
CDR3nt: TGTGCCAGCCGACAGGACTCTGGAAACACCATATATTTT

j_gene: TRBJ1-1
v_gene: TRBV4-2
abundance: .
d_gene: .
CDR3aa: CASSQGMRSEAFF
CDR3nt: TGTGCCAGCAGCCAAGGCATGCGCTCTGAAGCTTTCTTT

j_gene: TRBJ2-2
v_gene: TRBV4-2
abundance: .
d_gene: TRBD2
CDR3aa: CASSPTGTSTGELFF
CDR3nt: TGTGCCAGCAGCCCCACCGGGACTAGCACCGGGGAGCTGTTTTTT

j_gene: TRBJ2-5
v_gene: TRBV6-1
abundance: once
d_gene: TRBD2
CDR3aa: CASSDETGGVKKTQYF
CDR3nt: TGTGCCAGCAGTGATGAAACGGGGGGAGTCAAAAAGACCCAGTACTTC

j_gene: TRBJ2-3
v_gene: TRBV7-2
abundance: .
d_gene: TRBD2
CDR3aa: CASSFAGGGGSTDTQYF
CDR3nt: TGTGCCAGCAGCTTCGCTGGGGGGGGAGGAAGCACAGATACGCAGTATTTT

j_gene: TRBJ1-6
v_gene: TRBV9
abundance: .
d_gene: .
CDR3aa: CASSVQGYNSPLHF
CDR3nt: TGTGCCAGCAGCGTACAGGGGTATAATTCACCCCTCCACTTT

j_gene: TRBJ1-4
v_gene: TRBV30
abundance: .
d_gene: .
CDR3aa: CAFGSNEKLFF
CDR3nt: TGTGCCTTCGGCAGTAATGAAAAACTGTTTTTT